The 18 T cell receptor beta chains in this list originate from one sample, sequenced in a study of monozygotic twins with inflammatory bowel disease. TCRdb reworked the 5' RACE reads into one entry per CDR3 protein, no DNA. The clone table shows 300,000 to 400,000 distinct CDR3 sequences, with the ten largest holding around 2%. The specimen was blood. These receptors all stem from a human donor with ulcerative colitis or Crohn's disease, or a healthy co-twin of an affected twin (not recorded which).

The chain employs TRBV20-1 and TRBJ1-2. Germline V CDR1 and CDR2: DFQATT, SNEGSKA (reference sequence). The CDR3 runs to 14 residues. The CDR3 loop reads CSATLAAANYGYTF.

V is TRBV20-1 and J is TRBJ2-7; as DNA is missing, the TRBD2 call by TCRdb cannot be tested. Germline CDR1 reads DFQATT; CDR2 reads SNEGSKA (reference sequence). The CDR3 runs 15 residues. This CDR3 reads CSATWTSGRAYEQYF.

This chain's CDR3 is CASSQGDINEQFF. The chain is built from TRBV3-1 and TRBJ2-1. The CDR3 is 13 residues long. The germline V gene encodes CDR1 LGHDT and CDR2 YNNKEL (reference sequence).

This rearrangement joins TRBV12-3 or TRBV12-4 to TRBJ1-5; absent DNA, TCRdb's TRBD1 call cannot be checked. CDR3 length equals 17 residues. CDR3 region: CASTVTSGANSNQPQHF.

This chain links TRBV21-1 with TRBJ2-1; TCRdb proposes TRBD1, but this gene call is untestable without DNA. TRBV21-1 is given as a pseudogene. The CDR3 extends over 15 amino acids. CDR3: CASNSGTLLRDEQFF.

The gene calls are TRBV19 and TRBJ1-1; TCRdb outputs TRBD1, but without DNA this stays unchecked. This CDR3 has 13 amino acids. The germline CDR1 and CDR2 sequences are LNHDA and SQIVND (reference sequence). The CDR3 spells CASSAPQGTEAFF. Complete variable domain (other parts from reference TRBV19 and TRBJ1-1): DGGITQSPKYLFRKEGQNVTLSCEQNLNHDAMYWYRQDPGQGLRLIYYSQIVNDFQKGDIAEGYSVSREKKESFPLTVTSAQKNPTAFYLCASSAPQGTEAFFGQGTRLTVV.

The chain employs TRBV20-1 and TRBJ2-3; TCRdb calls TRBD1, which cannot be checked without DNA. This CDR3 is built from 18 residues. From germline, CDR1 is DFQATT and CDR2 SNEGSKA (reference sequence). CDR3 loop: CSARDHILGQGTWDTQYF.

Here the CDR3 reads CASSETGAHEKLFF. V gene TRBV10-1 combines with J gene TRBJ1-4; the D call of TRBD1 rests on TCRdb alone, since no DNA is present to check it. Germline V gives CDR1 WNHNN, CDR2 SYGVQD (reference sequence). CDR3 length: 14 amino acids.

The chain employs TRBV4-3 and TRBJ1-5. Germline CDR1 reads LGHNA; CDR2 reads YSLEER. The CDR3 is 13 amino acids. The CDR3 reads CASSQDSFQPQHF.

V and J are TRBV6-1 and TRBJ2-3; TCRdb selects TRBD1, and the lack of DNA leaves this call unchecked. The CDR3 covers 14 residues. Germline V gene lookup returns CDR1 MNHNS and CDR2 SASEGT. CDR3: CASRWTGATDTQYF.

This chain connects TRBV5-1 to TRBJ2-1; TCRdb gives TRBD2 as the D gene, but with no DNA this cannot be confirmed. CDR3 length: 15 residues. CDR1 and CDR2 from the germline V gene are SGHRS and YFSETQ. CDR3 sequence: CASSPGLAMSDEQFF. The full variable domain, completed using reference TRBV5-1 and TRBJ2-1, is KAGVTQTPRYLIKTRGQQVTLSCSPISGHRSVSWYQQTPGQGLQFLFEYFSETQRNKGNFPGRFSGRQFSNSRSEMNVSTLELGDSALYLCASSPGLAMSDEQFFGPGTRLTVL.

CDR3 protein: CASSEGSNDNSPLHF. This chain joins TRBV28 and TRBJ1-6; the TCRdb call, TRBD1, lacks DNA for checking. The CDR3 is 15 amino acids. Germline lookup yields CDR1 MDHEN and CDR2 SYDVKM.

This rearrangement joins TRBV4-1 to TRBJ1-1. Germline V gives CDR1 MGHRA, CDR2 YSYEKL. The CDR3 is 13 residues long. The CDR3 loop is CASSQGDGDEAFF.

This chain connects TRBV6-2 or TRBV6-3 to TRBJ2-1. CDR1 and CDR2 from the germline V gene are MNHEY and SVGEGT. There are 12 residues in the CDR3. The chain's CDR3 is CASSYYHREQFF.

J is TRBJ2-1 and V is TRBV7-9; checking the TCRdb D call of TRBD1 is not possible without DNA. CDR1 SEHNR and CDR2 FQNEAQ come from the germline V gene (reference sequence). The CDR3 totals 13 residues. CDR3 in amino acids: CASSLAGGNEQFF.

The chain couples TRBV28 to TRBJ1-4; the TCRdb call, TRBD1, lacks DNA for checking. This CDR3 has 11 residues. Germline V gene lookup returns CDR1 MDHEN and CDR2 SYDVKM. CDR3: CASMGGEKLFF.

The rearrangement uses TRBV15 and TRBJ1-5; TCRdb's assignment of TRBD1 cannot be checked, as there is no DNA. The CDR3 has 15 amino acids. Germline assignment: CDR1 LNHNV and CDR2 YYDKDF (reference sequence). Here the CDR3 reads CATSSLGGGGQPQHF. The variable domain in full, with the rest retrieved from reference TRBV15 and TRBJ1-5, is DAMVIQNPRYQVTQFGKPVTLSCSQTLNHNVMYWYQQKSSQAPKLLFHYYDKDFNNEADTPDNFQSRRPNTSFCFLDIRSPGLGDTAMYLCATSSLGGGGQPQHFGDGTRLSIL.

The chain combines TRBV20-1 with TRBJ2-5; TCRdb's D call of TRBD2 is untestable without DNA. This CDR3 region has 14 residues. CDR1 and CDR2 (germline): DFQATT, SNEGSKA (reference sequence). The CDR3 region is CSSVASGTQETQYF.